What follows describes a single TCR beta chain. Its antigen is unknown. This record belongs to a study of shared clonotypes between healthy human individuals. As processed by the authors: ImmunoSEQ only sent back junction sequences with no quality scores, so filtering was done differently. The protocol was immunoSEQ multiplex PCR, while the TCRdb copy is restricted to in-frame clones and leaves out a portion. For V, J and clone size, that table is used; D and trimming come from the DNA. The sample records roughly 2 million clones, about 95% being singletons. This CDR3 contains 15 residues. The germline V gene has CDR1 LGHNA and CDR2 YSLEER. With 1 base clipped from V and 6 bases from J, the junction kept 8 bases outside the gene matches. General study findings and limits: Estimated richness was generally greater in naive than memory subsets. Only blood samples were collected, and tissue repertoires likely differ. Few donors restricted represented genetic and exposure-history diversity.

It was CD45RO-negative cells, positively selected for CCR7, that made up naive CD8 cells, with terminally differentiated effector memory CD45RA+ cells excluded. The TCR sequence derives from a man between 18 and 35 years old in good health. V is TRBV4-3 and J is TRBJ1-2, with TRBD1 matching 7 bases. Sequencing was performed on naive CD8+ T cells sorted from blood. The CDR3 loop reads CASSQVMRTGDGYTF. The CDR3 nucleotides are TGCGCCAGCAGCCAAGTTATGAGAACAGGGGATGGCTACACCTTC.